This T cell receptor beta chain was captured in a study of cytomegalovirus exposure and HLA in healthy donors. In the study overall: The Caucasian-associated ancestry cluster held roughly 84% of a few hundred genotyped donors. Study-wide results and limits: As immune exposure information, only CMV serostatus was available. Associated with cytomegalovirus, according to the listing, were 150 to 200 TCR beta chains.

As regards this clone: Its antigen is undetermined.

The CDR3 length is 17 residues. Trimming at V came to 4 bases and at J to 0 bases, leaving 9 bases not matched to a gene. CDR1 ENHRY and CDR2 SYGVKD come from the germline V gene. The PCR made use of 60 Vbeta and 13 Jbeta primers. Only in-frame clones appear in the TCRdb table, and some are missing; sequencing was by immunoSEQ multiplex PCR. The sample has more than 90,000 clones; roughly 68% are singletons. This receptor was obtained from a man aged 25 to 40 in good health and CMV-seropositive. This chain uses TRBV10-3 with TRBJ1-3; 7 nucleotides line up with TRBD1. Sequences were obtained from PBMCs. The CDR3 DNA follows: TGTGCCATCAGTGGCGATGGACAGGCCAACTCTGGAAACACCATATATTTT. Protein product: CAISGDGQANSGNTIYF.